Listed below are T cell receptor beta chains from one sample, sequenced in a study of early T cells in non-severe SARS-CoV-2 infection. A single record per CDR3 protein comes from TCRdb applying MiXCR to the 5' RACE reads. The sample holds about 29,000 distinct CDR3 sequences; roughly 4.4% are singletons and the top ten take approximately 10%. Sample: whole blood. The receptors stem from an adult who was a healthcare worker with PCR-confirmed SARS-CoV-2 infection or an uninfected control (not recorded which). Both conserved end residues are part of each CDR3. A row's size may be missing; if present it is once, few, many or a size class.

abundance | j_gene | v_gene | CDR3aa
- | TRBJ2-1 | TRBV20-1 | CSARGSKVLEQFF
many | TRBJ1-1 | TRBV2 | CASKWGETEAFF
many | TRBJ1-1 | TRBV2 | CASSERLLVGTEAFF
- | TRBJ2-1 | TRBV24-1 | CATTGEEQGLGNEQFF
many | TRBJ2-4 | TRBV29-1 | CSVLASDRGAKNIQYF
many | TRBJ2-5 | TRBV7-9 | CASSAPGTGQETQYF
many | TRBJ1-4 | TRBV18 | CASSPGTLATNEKLFF
- | TRBJ2-2 | TRBV24-1 | CATSEAGGTGVPGELFF
many | TRBJ2-6 | TRBV7-9 | CASSRNVNVGANVLTF
few | TRBJ2-3 | TRBV30 | CAWSWGSGTTDTQYF
- | TRBJ1-1 | TRBV12-3/TRBV12-4 | CASSFVGNTEAFF
many | TRBJ2-1 | TRBV10-3 | CAIATSDYNEQFF
- | TRBJ2-1 | TRBV20-1 | CSARQAGRLAGSYNEQFF
many | TRBJ2-3 | TRBV6-1 | CASSEVGGRSTDTQYF
- | TRBJ2-1 | TRBV3-1 | CASSHVTASRHNEQFF
many | TRBJ2-3 | TRBV30 | CAWSVPMGYLLAGAPDTQYF
many | TRBJ2-4 | TRBV19 | CASSISTSAKNIQYF
many | TRBJ2-1 | TRBV2 | CASSVVYNEQFF
many | TRBJ2-7 | TRBV6-5 | CASRATAMSEQYF
medium-sized | TRBJ2-2 | TRBV5-1 | CASSSRSWDTGELFF
many | TRBJ1-2 | TRBV20-1 | CSASDPYGYTF
medium-sized | TRBJ1-1 | TRBV5-1 | CASSLNTEAFF
many | TRBJ2-2 | TRBV6-5 | CASSYGGTFTGELFF
many | TRBJ2-1 | TRBV24-1 | CATSDFGTSSYNEQFF
- | TRBJ2-5 | TRBV20-1 | CSARDWRQGYTKQETQYF
- | TRBJ1-2 | TRBV7-9 | CASTRLQALYGYTF
many | TRBJ1-1 | TRBV9 | CASSARGGRETEAFF
many | TRBJ1-3 | TRBV6-5 | CASSSAGEAGNTIYF
few | TRBJ2-2 | TRBV6-6 | CASSPRQGAAGELFF
many | TRBJ2-7 | TRBV5-1 | CASSLTSLSEQYF
few | TRBJ1-5 | TRBV2 | CASNGGNQPQHF
many | TRBJ2-2 | TRBV7-6 | CASSLEVAGAVSPTGELFF
many | TRBJ2-1 | TRBV19 | CASTGVGTRNEQFF
- | TRBJ2-3 | TRBV10-3 | CAISMGGVSTDTQYF
many | TRBJ2-5 | TRBV20-1 | CSAADLAGDQETQYF
few | TRBJ2-5 | TRBV5-5 | CASSLQDRGHGETQYF
many | TRBJ1-1 | TRBV29-1 | CSVLGKMNTEAFF
medium-sized | TRBJ2-2 | TRBV5-1 | CASSLRSWDTGELFF
- | TRBJ2-3 | TRBV10-3 | CAISGGGGWQYTDTQYF
few | TRBJ2-3 | TRBV3-1 | CASSFRVDTQYF
many | TRBJ2-3 | TRBV20-1 | CSESAGPWTDTQYF
many | TRBJ2-3 | TRBV6-5 | CASRFSDTQYF
many | TRBJ2-1 | TRBV6-6 | CASTRGVSYNEQFF
many | TRBJ2-2 | TRBV28 | CASSLTGELFF
many | TRBJ1-5 | TRBV7-2 | CASSSPGQGAKPQHF
- | TRBJ2-1 | TRBV18 | CASSPLENSFYNEQFF
few | TRBJ2-7 | TRBV15 | CATSRGTSGSSGSYPYEQYF
many | TRBJ1-2 | TRBV12-3/TRBV12-4 | CASSSSDRSNYGYTF